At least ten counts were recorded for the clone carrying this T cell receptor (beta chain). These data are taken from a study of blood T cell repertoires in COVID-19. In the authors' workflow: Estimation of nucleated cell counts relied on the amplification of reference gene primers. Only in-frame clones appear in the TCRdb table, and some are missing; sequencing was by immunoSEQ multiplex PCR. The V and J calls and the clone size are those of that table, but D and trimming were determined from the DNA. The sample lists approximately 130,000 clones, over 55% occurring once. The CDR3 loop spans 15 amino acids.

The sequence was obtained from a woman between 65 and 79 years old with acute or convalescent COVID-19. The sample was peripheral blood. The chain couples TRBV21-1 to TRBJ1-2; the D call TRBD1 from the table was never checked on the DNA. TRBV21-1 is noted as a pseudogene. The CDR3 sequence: CASSTQDRANYGYTF. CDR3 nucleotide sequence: TGTGCCAGCAGCACTCAGGACAGGGCAAACTATGGCTACACCTTC.